Listed below are T cell receptor beta chains from one sample, sequenced in a study of cytomegalovirus exposure and HLA in healthy donors. Clones were sequenced by immunoSEQ multiplex PCR, and TCRdb holds only the in-frame ones, with some missing. The profile shows about 130,000 clones, roughly 89% of them singletons. Sequenced: PBMCs. Receptors were obtained from a woman aged 18-35 years in good health and CMV-seropositive. Each CDR3 is given without its conserved first and last residue. Each record gives: V gene, J gene, CDR3 protein.

v_gene: TRBV7-8; j_gene: TRBJ2-2; CDR3aa: ASSQGPAWPGELF
v_gene: TRBV11-2; j_gene: TRBJ2-2; CDR3aa: ASSLAAQRGGGTGELF
v_gene: TRBV6-5; j_gene: TRBJ1-2; CDR3aa: ASSSPGTGESKGYT
v_gene: TRBV6-5; j_gene: TRBJ1-6; CDR3aa: ASSYTYGGGGSPLH
v_gene: TRBV7-3; j_gene: TRBJ2-2; CDR3aa: ASSPSSGGATGELF
v_gene: TRBV29-1; j_gene: TRBJ2-3; CDR3aa: SVEDFGTFPDTQY
v_gene: TRBV27; j_gene: TRBJ2-7; CDR3aa: ASSSTGFPEQY
v_gene: TRBV27; j_gene: TRBJ2-3; CDR3aa: ASSLGGGSTDTQY
v_gene: TRBV5-1; j_gene: TRBJ2-7; CDR3aa: ASAAGGAGGHEQY
v_gene: TRBV19; j_gene: TRBJ1-5; CDR3aa: ASSPPGPNQPQH
v_gene: TRBV7-8; j_gene: TRBJ1-1; CDR3aa: ASSSNILGGKGGEAF
v_gene: TRBV7-3; j_gene: TRBJ1-1; CDR3aa: ASSYPGQEAF
v_gene: TRBV28; j_gene: TRBJ1-4; CDR3aa: ASRVGSLDEGREKLF
v_gene: TRBV27; j_gene: TRBJ2-1; CDR3aa: ASSPFSGGGNEQF
v_gene: TRBV7-6; j_gene: TRBJ2-3; CDR3aa: ASSSSGVTDTQY
v_gene: TRBV7-2; j_gene: TRBJ2-5; CDR3aa: ASSLQGPQETQY
v_gene: TRBV11-2; j_gene: TRBJ1-2; CDR3aa: ASSLGPGLEYGYT
v_gene: TRBV30; j_gene: TRBJ2-7; CDR3aa: AWSVGGSYEQY
v_gene: TRBV23-1; j_gene: TRBJ2-1; CDR3aa: ASSQSRGDRGGNEQF
v_gene: TRBV5-6; j_gene: TRBJ1-2; CDR3aa: ASSLEVSHGYT
v_gene: TRBV18; j_gene: TRBJ2-7; CDR3aa: ASSPVEGGGSYEQY
v_gene: TRBV28; j_gene: TRBJ1-2; CDR3aa: ASSPGQGFYGYT
v_gene: TRBV6-5; j_gene: TRBJ2-1; CDR3aa: ASSLSLYNEQF
v_gene: TRBV7-9; j_gene: TRBJ1-3; CDR3aa: ASSYTVLSGNTIY
v_gene: TRBV29-1; j_gene: TRBJ1-2; CDR3aa: SVGSVGEGGYT
v_gene: TRBV19; j_gene: TRBJ1-5; CDR3aa: ASSMEVPQPQH
v_gene: TRBV7-7; j_gene: TRBJ2-7; CDR3aa: ASIHPYEQY
v_gene: TRBV18; j_gene: TRBJ1-5; CDR3aa: ASSPNTYSNQPQH
v_gene: TRBV6-6; j_gene: TRBJ2-7; CDR3aa: ASRTPQGVHEQY
v_gene: TRBV7-2; j_gene: TRBJ2-7; CDR3aa: ASSSETTGDSSEQY
v_gene: TRBV10-3; j_gene: TRBJ1-1; CDR3aa: AISVGVDTEAF
v_gene: TRBV9; j_gene: TRBJ1-1; CDR3aa: ASSAGDRGHSTEAF
v_gene: TRBV11-2; j_gene: TRBJ2-7; CDR3aa: ASSHPGGPYEQY
v_gene: TRBV7-3; j_gene: TRBJ2-7; CDR3aa: ASSLRPWGASGEQY
v_gene: TRBV28; j_gene: TRBJ2-5; CDR3aa: ASSLSQEETQY
v_gene: TRBV29-1; j_gene: TRBJ2-1; CDR3aa: SVEGAGGGSNEQF
v_gene: TRBV7-3; j_gene: TRBJ1-1; CDR3aa: ASSLQENTEAF
v_gene: TRBV4-1; j_gene: TRBJ1-2; CDR3aa: ASSQDLSYGYT
v_gene: TRBV6-1; j_gene: TRBJ1-5; CDR3aa: ASRRGAVNQPQH
v_gene: TRBV7-6; j_gene: TRBJ2-5; CDR3aa: ASSLNPGRRETQY
v_gene: TRBV5-1; j_gene: TRBJ2-3; CDR3aa: ASSLGLATITDTQY
v_gene: TRBV18; j_gene: TRBJ2-7; CDR3aa: ASSLKGHEQY
v_gene: TRBV7-3; j_gene: TRBJ1-6; CDR3aa: ASSPDRGTPLH
v_gene: TRBV5-5; j_gene: TRBJ2-2; CDR3aa: ASSLASVAGGTGELF
v_gene: TRBV7-2; j_gene: TRBJ2-1; CDR3aa: ASSLRASGGRSSYNEQF
v_gene: TRBV27; j_gene: TRBJ1-1; CDR3aa: ASSLLDSYTEAF
v_gene: TRBV2; j_gene: TRBJ2-1; CDR3aa: ASRVGTSGGYNEQF
v_gene: TRBV28; j_gene: TRBJ2-7; CDR3aa: ASSLSGIPSYEQY
v_gene: TRBV6-5; j_gene: TRBJ2-1; CDR3aa: ASSYSGGASYNEQF
v_gene: TRBV29-1; j_gene: TRBJ2-7; CDR3aa: SACWGLSSYEQY
v_gene: TRBV27; j_gene: TRBJ1-2; CDR3aa: ASSLGGGDNGYT
v_gene: TRBV30; j_gene: TRBJ2-7; CDR3aa: AWRQGLSYEQY